A selection of T cell receptor beta chains follows, all from one sample in a study of blood T cell repertoires in COVID-19. The repertoire was sequenced with immunoSEQ multiplex PCR; TCRdb's copy has only in-frame clones and lacks some. The table shows some 160,000 clones, with roughly 75% occurring only once. The sequenced sample was peripheral blood. Every receptor here comes from a man aged 65-85 years with active or convalescent COVID-19. CDR3s include the opening cysteine and the closing phenylalanine or tryptophan. The order of the fields is CDR3 protein, CDR3 DNA, D gene, J gene, clone size, V gene. D genes are given only for firm matches. Rows give clone size only sometimes, using once, few, many, or a class for an expanded clone.

CDR3 protein: CASSGTVRSNYGYTF
CDR3 DNA: TGTGCCAGCAGCGGGACAGTAAGATCTAACTATGGCTACACCTTC
D gene: TRBD1
J gene: TRBJ1-2
clone size: -
V gene: TRBV5-4

CDR3 protein: CASRASGADTQYF
CDR3 DNA: TGTGCCAGCAGGGCCAGCGGAGCAGATACGCAGTATTTT
D gene: -
J gene: TRBJ2-3
clone size: -
V gene: TRBV2

CDR3 protein: CASSAAGLEFDEQFF
CDR3 DNA: TGCGCCAGCAGTGCTGCGGGACTAGAGTTCGATGAGCAGTTCTTC
D gene: TRBD2
J gene: TRBJ2-1
clone size: -
V gene: TRBV10-1

CDR3 protein: CASSLGAGAPQHF
CDR3 DNA: TGTGCCAGCAGCTTAGGTGCTGGGGCGCCCCAGCATTTT
D gene: -
J gene: TRBJ1-5
clone size: -
V gene: TRBV7-9

CDR3 protein: CASSELQAETYGYTF
CDR3 DNA: TGCGCCAGCAGTGAGTTACAGGCCGAAACCTATGGCTACACCTTC
D gene: -
J gene: TRBJ1-2
clone size: -
V gene: TRBV10-2

CDR3 protein: CASSLSRLAGEDEQFF
CDR3 DNA: TGTGCCAGCTCACTCTCTCGACTAGCGGGAGAGGATGAGCAGTTCTTC
D gene: TRBD2
J gene: TRBJ2-1
clone size: -
V gene: TRBV18

CDR3 protein: CASSEGGRLGTEAFF
CDR3 DNA: TGTGCCAGCAGTGAAGGGGGCAGATTGGGCACTGAAGCTTTCTTT
D gene: -
J gene: TRBJ1-1
clone size: once
V gene: TRBV2

CDR3 protein: CAWGQPHGYTF
CDR3 DNA: TGTGCCTGGGGACAGCCACATGGCTACACCTTC
D gene: -
J gene: TRBJ1-2
clone size: -
V gene: TRBV30

CDR3 protein: CASSYSGTGGDTEAFF
CDR3 DNA: TGTGCCAGCAGCTACTCCGGGACAGGGGGGGACACTGAAGCTTTCTTT
D gene: TRBD1
J gene: TRBJ1-1
clone size: -
V gene: TRBV9

CDR3 protein: CASSLQGALNEKLFF
CDR3 DNA: TGTGCCAGCAGCTTGCAGGGGGCGCTGAATGAAAAACTGTTTTTT
D gene: TRBD1
J gene: TRBJ1-4
clone size: -
V gene: TRBV5-4

CDR3 protein: CASSLDRGPEAFF
CDR3 DNA: TGTGCCAGCAGCTTAGACAGGGGACCTGAAGCTTTCTTT
D gene: TRBD1
J gene: TRBJ1-1
clone size: once
V gene: TRBV7-9

CDR3 protein: CASSRDRENGYTF
CDR3 DNA: TGTGCCAGCAGCCGGGACAGGGAAAATGGCTACACCTTC
D gene: TRBD1
J gene: TRBJ1-2
clone size: once
V gene: TRBV2

CDR3 protein: CASRLDLPWRNTEAFF
CDR3 DNA: TGTGCAAGTCGCTTAGACCTCCCCTGGAGAAACACTGAAGCTTTCTTT
D gene: -
J gene: TRBJ1-1
clone size: once
V gene: TRBV12-2